The 32 T cell receptor beta chains in this list originate from one sample, sequenced in a study of blood T cell repertoires in COVID-19. Some clones are missing from TCRdb's copy, which holds only in-frame ones; the method was immunoSEQ multiplex PCR. This table has about 180,000 clones, 83% appearing once. Sequencing used peripheral blood. The receptors come from a human donor in a cohort sampled during active COVID-19.

The chain carries TRBV7-9 and TRBJ1-5; a possible D gene is TRBD1 (6 bases). V was clipped by 4 bases and J by 16 bases, with 17 bases between them. The CDR3 length is 12 residues. Germline-derived CDR1 and CDR2 are SEHNR and FQNEAQ (reference sequence). The DNA for the CDR3 is TGTGCCAGCAGCTCGGGCGTAAGGGGGATTCATTTT. Amino acid sequence: CASSSGVRGIHF.

This chain uses TRBV7-8 with TRBJ2-7, with D possibly being TRBD1 (5 bases). This CDR3 region has 13 residues. The V and J ends lost 1 base and 4 bases respectively, with 8 bases between them. The germline V gene encodes CDR1 SGHVS and CDR2 FQNEAQ. This CDR3 reads CASSLGTKYEQYF. The CDR3 DNA sequence: TGTGCCAGCAGCTTAGGGACAAAGTACGAGCAGTACTTC. The whole variable domain, remainder taken from reference TRBV7-8 and TRBJ2-7, is GAGVSQSPRYKVAKRGQDVALRCDPISGHVSLFWYQQALGQGPEFLTYFQNEAQLDKSGLPSDRFFAERPEGSVSTLKIQRTQQEDSAVYLCASSLGTKYEQYFGPGTRLTVT.

The gene calls are TRBV5-1 and TRBJ2-7; D perhaps matches TRBD2 (6 bases). Germline lookup yields CDR1 SGHRS and CDR2 YFSETQ. The CDR3 is 14 amino acids. With 5 bases removed from V and 0 bases from J, the gap between germline ends came to 12 bases. Written as DNA, the CDR3 is TGCGCCAGCAGAGTAGCGGCCAGCTCCTACGAGCAGTACTTC. Residues: CASRVAASSYEQYF.

The chain recombines TRBV4-2 with TRBJ2-1; 9 bases match TRBD2. With 0 bases clipped from V and 5 bases from J, the junction kept 8 bases outside the gene matches. CDR1 and CDR2 from the germline V gene are LGHNA and YNFKEQ. This CDR3 comprises 17 residues. The CDR3 loop reads CASSQDLGTSRHNEQFF. CDR3 coding DNA: TGTGCCAGCAGCCAAGATCTCGGGACTAGCAGACACAATGAGCAGTTCTTC.

V is TRBV20-1 and J is TRBJ2-7; D may be TRBD2 (6 bases). Germline V gene lookup returns CDR1 DFQATT and CDR2 SNEGSKA (reference sequence). The CDR3 contains 14 residues. The V end was cut by 3 bases, the J end by 7 bases, with 19 bases between. The CDR3 is CSASGGTPSGEQYF. In DNA, the CDR3 is TGCAGTGCTAGTGGGGGGACTCCATCGGGGGAGCAGTACTTC.

The chain combines TRBV5-1 with TRBJ2-3; TRBD2 matches at 16 bases. Germline loops: CDR1 SGHRS, CDR2 YFSETQ. CDR3 length equals 17 residues. V was clipped by 4 bases and J by 5 bases; unmatched bases: 7. CDR3 in amino acids: CASSPGLAGGPIDTQYF. The CDR3 region has the DNA TGCGCCAGCAGCCCGGGACTAGCGGGAGGGCCGATAGATACGCAGTATTTT.

The chain has TRBV5-5 and TRBJ2-7; 8 positions match TRBD1. The V and J ends lost 4 bases and 3 bases, in that order; junction bases with no gene match: 6. The germline V gene encodes CDR1 SGHKS and CDR2 YYEKEE (reference sequence). The CDR3 length is 14 residues. The CDR3 reads CASSVTGEVYEQYF. The CDR3 region has the DNA TGTGCCAGCAGCGTGACAGGGGAAGTCTACGAGCAGTACTTC.

This rearrangement joins TRBV15 to TRBJ2-7, with TRBD1 matching 12 bases. Germline assignment: CDR1 LNHNV and CDR2 YYDKDF (reference sequence). V was pared by 4 bases and J by 9 bases, with 10 bases of the junction left unmatched. This CDR3 contains 15 residues. In DNA form, the CDR3 reads TGTGCCACCAGCATGGGGACAGGGGGCCCCCTGGGGCAGTACTTC. This encodes CATSMGTGGPLGQYF.

The rearrangement uses TRBV7-9 and TRBJ2-2; 7 positions match TRBD2. The CDR3 loop spans 15 amino acids. Germline V gene data show CDR1 as SEHNR and CDR2 as FQNEAQ (reference sequence). V was pared by 2 bases and J by 0 bases, with 0 bases of the junction left unmatched. CDR3 DNA sequence: TGTGCCAGCAGCTTACTAGCGGCGAACACCGGGGAGCTGTTTTTT. It specifies CASSLLAANTGELFF.

The genes are TRBV4-1 and TRBJ2-1, with 7 bases fitting TRBD1. With V trimmed by 4 bases and J by 9 bases, 12 bases remained unmatched. This CDR3 is built from 15 residues. Germline loops: CDR1 MGHRA, CDR2 YSYEKL. CDR3 coding DNA: TGCGCCAGCAGCCTGACAGGGCTAGGGGGTAGTGAGCAGTTCTTC. Translated: CASSLTGLGGSEQFF.

The chain recombines TRBV5-6 with TRBJ2-7; possibly TRBD1 for D (5 bases). Per germline, CDR1 SGHDT and CDR2 YYEEEE. Trimming stripped 1 base from V and 4 bases from J, with 18 bases between. The CDR3 has 16 residues. The DNA of the CDR3 is TGTGCCAGCAGCTTGCTTGTAGGACGACAGCAATACGAGCAGTACTTC. Encoded protein: CASSLLVGRQQYEQYF.

The chain combines TRBV2 with TRBJ2-5; a weak D match, TRBD2 (6 bases). Trimming removed 3 bases at V and 2 bases at J, with 10 bases between. The germline V gene has CDR1 SNHLY and CDR2 FYNNEI. This CDR3 is 14 amino acids long. CDR3 protein: CASSESGSQETQYF. CDR3 nucleotides: TGTGCCAGCAGTGAGTCCGGGAGTCAAGAGACCCAGTACTTC. Looking up the rest from reference TRBV2 and TRBJ2-5 gives the full variable domain: EPEVTQTPSHQVTQMGQEVILRCVPISNHLYFYWYRQILGQKVEFLVSFYNNEISEKSEIFDDQFSVERPDGSNFTLKIRSTKLEDSAMYFCASSESGSQETQYFGPGTRLLVL.

This chain joins TRBV5-1 and TRBJ2-5; 8 nucleotides agree with TRBD1. V was clipped by 4 bases and J by 4 bases; unmatched bases: 9. The CDR3 has 15 amino acids. Germline loops: CDR1 SGHRS, CDR2 YFSETQ. CDR3 nucleotides: TGCGCCAGCAGCCCCCTGACAGGGGAGTCAGAGACCCAGTACTTC. It specifies CASSPLTGESETQYF. Drawing the rest from reference TRBV5-1 and TRBJ2-5, the complete variable domain is KAGVTQTPRYLIKTRGQQVTLSCSPISGHRSVSWYQQTPGQGLQFLFEYFSETQRNKGNFPGRFSGRQFSNSRSEMNVSTLELGDSALYLCASSPLTGESETQYFGPGTRLLVL.

The chain employs TRBV28 and TRBJ1-1, with 7 nucleotides matching TRBD1. V trimming: 7 bases; J trimming: 4 bases; junction bases outside the gene matches: 6. Germline loops: CDR1 MDHEN, CDR2 SYDVKM. The CDR3 has 13 amino acids. The CDR3 nucleotides read TGTGCCAGCAAAACGACAGGGCCCACTGAAGCTTTCTTT. Residues: CASKTTGPTEAFF.

The rearrangement links TRBV18 to TRBJ1-1; 8 bases map to TRBD1. This CDR3 spans 15 amino acids. The germline V gene encodes CDR1 KGHSH and CDR2 LQKENI. V trimming: 6 bases; J trimming: 4 bases; junction bases outside the gene matches: 10. CDR3 nucleotides: TGTGCCAGCTCGATTAATACAGGGGGGGGCACTGAAGCTTTCTTT. As protein: CASSINTGGGTEAFF. The complete variable domain, with remaining parts taken from reference TRBV18 and TRBJ1-1, reads NAGVMQNPRHLVRRRGQEARLRCSPMKGHSHVYWYRQLPEEGLKFMVYLQKENIIDESGMPKERFSAEFPKEGPSILRIQQVVRGDSAAYFCASSINTGGGTEAFFGQGTRLTVV.

The chain is built from TRBV28 and TRBJ2-7, with D possibly TRBD1 on 7 matching bases. V was pared by 3 bases and J by 13 bases, with 16 bases between. Germline V gene data show CDR1 as MDHEN and CDR2 as SYDVKM. The length of the CDR3 is 12 residues. The CDR3 DNA follows: TGTGCCAGCAGTTTCTCCAGGGGGGACCTATACTTC. Its translation: CASSFSRGDLYF.

The chain is built from TRBV6-5 and TRBJ1-4; D perhaps matches TRBD1 (6 bases). The V gene lost 0 bases and the J gene lost 8 bases, with 13 bases spanning the gap. Germline assignment: CDR1 MNHEY and CDR2 SVGAGI. The CDR3 extends over 15 amino acids. The CDR3 DNA reads as TGTGCCAGCAGTTACTCGACCAGGGGAAGGGAAAAACTGTTTTTT. Its protein product is CASSYSTRGREKLFF.

J is TRBJ1-1 and V is TRBV7-2; 8 bases fit TRBD1. Germline trimming cut 1 base from V and 1 base from J; bases unmatched to any gene: 5. Germline V gene sequence: CDR1 SGHTA, CDR2 FQGNSA. The CDR3 length is 16 residues. This CDR3 reads CASSLVAGGTNTEAFF. CDR3 DNA: TGTGCCAGCAGCTTAGTGGCAGGGGGCACGAACACTGAAGCTTTCTTT.

V gene TRBV6-5 combines with J gene TRBJ2-3; D not certain. Germline values: CDR1 MNHEY, CDR2 SVGAGI. This CDR3 is built from 13 residues. The V and J ends lost 5 bases and 2 bases respectively, with 8 bases between them. CDR3 region: CASSRDITDTQYF. In DNA, the CDR3 is TGTGCCAGCAGTCGCGACATCACAGATACGCAGTATTTT.

This clone was detected only once. The genes are TRBV28 and TRBJ1-3, with 10 nucleotides matching TRBD1. The germline gives CDR1 MDHEN, CDR2 SYDVKM. CDR3 length: 16 amino acids. J lost 2 bases, V lost 4 bases, and 5 bases had no gene match. CDR3 residues: CASSSGGTGAGNTIYF. In DNA, the CDR3 is TGTGCCAGCAGTTCGGGTGGGACAGGGGCTGGAAACACCATATATTTT.

Turning to this clone: At one end the junction does not follow the germline gene, possibly because of a read error. The chain is built from TRBV6-1 and TRBJ1-1, with a possible D match to TRBD1 (5 bases). Germline-derived CDR1 and CDR2 are MNHNS and SASEGT. The CDR3 has 15 amino acids. DNA of the CDR3: TGTGCCAGCAGCGAAGGTGGCAGGGAGAACACTGAAGCTTTCTTT. Encoded protein: CASSEGGRENTEAFF.

This chain links TRBV7-9 with TRBJ2-5; maybe TRBD1 (7 bases). There are 15 residues in the CDR3. The V end lost 2 bases, the J end lost 4 bases, and 14 bases lay between the germline ends. Germline V lookup: CDR1 SEHNR, CDR2 FQNEAQ (reference sequence). The DNA for the CDR3 is TGTGCCAGCAGCTTAACCCCAGGGGGGCGAGAGACCCAGTACTTC. It is translated as CASSLTPGGRETQYF.

V and J are TRBV2 and TRBJ2-7; D unclear. The CDR3 is made up of 13 amino acids. CDR1 is SNHLY and CDR2 is FYNNEI in the germline V gene. V was clipped by 9 bases and J by 4 bases, with 16 bases between them. The CDR3 DNA is TGTGCCAGTCGCCTCAGGCTCAGGTACGAGCAGTACTTC. This sequence encodes CASRLRLRYEQYF.

In this sample, this clone turned up once. This chain joins TRBV5-1 and TRBJ2-1, with D possibly TRBD2 on 6 matching bases. This CDR3 has 14 residues. The V end was cut by 0 bases, the J end by 9 bases, with 13 bases between. Germline values: CDR1 SGHRS, CDR2 YFSETQ. The CDR3 sequence is CASSLDAGRGEQFF. The DNA for the CDR3 is TGCGCCAGCAGCTTGGATGCAGGGCGGGGTGAGCAGTTCTTC.

V is TRBV18 and J is TRBJ1-5; 9 bases align to TRBD1. Germline CDR1 is KGHSH and CDR2 is LQKENI. The CDR3 has 15 amino acids. Trimming took 4 bases from V and 5 from J; bases not matched to a gene: 6. Here the CDR3 reads CASSQDRGWHQPQHF. The CDR3 nucleotides read TGTGCCAGCTCACAGGACAGGGGATGGCATCAGCCCCAGCATTTT.

V usage is TRBV6-6 and J usage is TRBJ1-3, with D uncertain. V was trimmed by 5 bases and J by 4 bases, leaving 21 bases between them. The CDR3 is 17 amino acids. In germline, CDR1 is MNHNY, CDR2 SVGAGI (reference sequence). The CDR3 loop reads CASSPFFMGGRGNTIYF. The CDR3 DNA follows: TGTGCCAGCAGTCCCTTTTTTATGGGAGGGAGGGGAAACACCATATATTTT.

The chain carries TRBV10-3 and TRBJ2-1; 15 nucleotides agree with TRBD2. Germline V gene lookup returns CDR1 ENHRY and CDR2 SYGVKD. CDR3 length: 17 residues. J was trimmed by 1 base and V by 2 bases; bases with no gene match: 0. The DNA of the CDR3 is TGTGCCATCAGTGAGGGACTAGCGGGGGGGTCCTACAATGAGCAGTTCTTC. It codes for CAISEGLAGGSYNEQFF.

This clone was detected a few times. The V call is TRBV27, the J call TRBJ1-5, with D perhaps TRBD1 (5 bases). The V gene's germline CDR1 is MNHEY and CDR2 SMNVEV (reference sequence). Trimming stripped 5 bases from V and 0 bases from J, with 11 bases between. This CDR3 region has 15 residues. For the CDR3, the DNA is TGTGCCAGCAGTCGACAGCCTTATAGCAATCAGCCCCAGCATTTT. Translated, it gives CASSRQPYSNQPQHF.

This chain joins TRBV27 and TRBJ2-1; 7 bases map to TRBD1. The CDR3 totals 14 residues. V was pared by 4 bases and J by 2 bases, with 2 bases of the junction left unmatched. Germline-derived CDR1 and CDR2 are MNHEY and SMNVEV (reference sequence). The CDR3 region has the DNA TGTGCCAGCAGTTGGACAGGAACCTACAATGAGCAGTTCTTC. This sequence encodes CASSWTGTYNEQFF.

The chain is built from TRBV11-2 and TRBJ2-7; 9 bases line up with TRBD1. The CDR3 totals 15 residues. The trim removed 4 bases at V and 5 bases at J, leaving 9 bases unmatched. The germline V gene has CDR1 SGHAT and CDR2 FQNNGV. The CDR3: CASSWGTGSVNEQYF. For the CDR3, the DNA is TGTGCCAGCAGCTGGGGGACAGGGTCAGTCAACGAGCAGTACTTC.

The CDR3 DNA is TGCGCCAGCAGCCTGGCAGGGTTAGGGGAAAACACTGAAGCTTTCTTT. Its translation: CASSLAGLGENTEAFF. The chain is built from TRBV10-2 and TRBJ1-1; perhaps TRBD1 as D (5 bases). Germline values: CDR1 WSHSY, CDR2 SAAADI. The CDR3 has 16 residues. The V end lost 6 bases, the J end lost 2 bases, and 19 bases lay between the germline ends.

This rearrangement joins TRBV3-1 (or the pseudogene TRBV3-2) to TRBJ1-4; 8 bases match TRBD1. J was trimmed by 0 bases and V by 4 bases; bases with no gene match: 7. This CDR3 spans 17 amino acids. Germline CDR1 reads LGHDT; CDR2 reads YNNKEL (reference sequence). The CDR3 sequence: CASSRQGRASTNEKLFF. DNA for the CDR3: TGTGCCAGCAGCCGACAGGGGCGGGCTTCAACTAATGAAAAACTGTTTTTT.